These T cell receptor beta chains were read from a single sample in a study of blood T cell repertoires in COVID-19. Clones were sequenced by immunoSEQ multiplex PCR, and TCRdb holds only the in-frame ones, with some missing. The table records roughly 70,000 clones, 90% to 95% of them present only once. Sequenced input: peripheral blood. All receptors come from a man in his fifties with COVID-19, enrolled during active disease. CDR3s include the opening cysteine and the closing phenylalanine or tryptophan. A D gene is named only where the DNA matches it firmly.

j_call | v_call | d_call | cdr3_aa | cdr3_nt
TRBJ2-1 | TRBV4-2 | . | CASSQVGTYNEQFF | TGTGCCAGCAGCCAAGTGGGGACTTACAATGAGCAGTTCTTC
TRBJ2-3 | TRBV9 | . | CASSSEDGELTDTQYF | TGTGCCAGCAGCTCAGAGGACGGGGAGTTGACAGATACGCAGTATTTT
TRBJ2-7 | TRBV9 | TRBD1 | CASSLGQATYEQYF | TGTGCCAGCAGCCTGGGACAGGCAACCTACGAGCAGTACTTC
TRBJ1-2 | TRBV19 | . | CASSRQTNYGYTF | TGTGCCAGTAGTAGACAGACTAACTATGGCTACACCTTC
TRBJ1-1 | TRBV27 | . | CASSSPGASMNTEAFF | TGTGCCAGCAGTTCACCAGGGGCAAGTATGAACACTGAAGCTTTCTTT
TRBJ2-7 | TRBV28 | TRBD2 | CASSLSSGRAPYEQYF | TGTGCCAGCAGTCTCTCTAGCGGGAGGGCTCCCTACGAGCAGTACTTC
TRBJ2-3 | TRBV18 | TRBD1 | CASSPLGQGTDTQYF | TGTGCCAGCTCACCATTGGGACAGGGCACAGATACGCAGTATTTT
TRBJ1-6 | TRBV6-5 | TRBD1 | CASNRQGMNSPLHF | TGTGCCAGCAACAGACAGGGGATGAATTCACCCCTCCACTTT
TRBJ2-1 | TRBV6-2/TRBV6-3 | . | CASSPGRGLSSYNEQFF | TGTGCCAGCAGCCCTGGGCGGGGACTGAGCTCCTACAATGAGCAGTTCTTC
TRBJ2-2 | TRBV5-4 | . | CASSARGGGENTGELFF | TGTGCCAGCAGCGCCCGGGGTGGCGGGGAGAACACCGGGGAGCTGTTTTTT
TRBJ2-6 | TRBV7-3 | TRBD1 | CASSARGQASSGANVLTF | TGTGCCAGCAGCGCAAGGGGACAGGCGAGCTCTGGGGCCAACGTCCTGACTTTC